The 15 T cell receptor beta chains presented below share a single source sample, sequenced in a study of T-cell memory formation after mild COVID-19. One entry per CDR3 protein, called by TCRdb with MiXCR from the 5' RACE reads. The sample records more than 300,000 distinct CDR3 sequences, roughly an eighth being singletons. The sample was PBMCs or a T cell subset sorted from them (not recorded which). These receptors were taken from a man between 18 and 29 years old who had mild COVID-19 (a few samples of this study predate the infection). Cell type and time point are not known.

This clonotype was observed a handful of times. This chain joins TRBV6-6 and TRBJ2-6; D is uncertain. CDR1 and CDR2 (germline): MNHNY, SVGAGI (reference sequence). This CDR3 has 12 amino acids. V gave up 11 bases and J gave up 0 bases, with 5 bases separating them. CDR3 region: CACHSGANVLTF. DNA of the CDR3: TGTGCCTGTCACTCTGGGGCCAACGTCCTGACTTTC.

The chain carries TRBV11-2 and TRBJ1-1, with 9 bases fitting TRBD1. Trimming removed 3 bases from V and 2 bases from J; junction bases left unmatched: 7. CDR3 length: 16 residues. The germline V gene encodes CDR1 SGHAT and CDR2 FQNNGV. CDR3 residues: CASSFVRDRANTEAFF. For the CDR3, the DNA is TGTGCCAGCAGCTTCGTGCGGGACAGGGCCAACACTGAAGCTTTCTTT.

The rearrangement uses TRBV9 and TRBJ2-2; weak D call: TRBD1 (6 bases). V shed 0 bases and J shed 4 bases, with 7 bases lying between them. The germline CDR1 and CDR2 sequences are SGDLS and YYNGEE. The CDR3 is 14 residues long. The CDR3 DNA follows: TGTGCCAGCAGCGTAGCCAGGGGCACCGGGGAGCTGTTTTTT. Its translation is CASSVARGTGELFF.

The chain's CDR3 is CSVEYRGAYEQYF. DNA for the CDR3: TGCAGCGTTGAATACAGGGGGGCCTACGAGCAGTACTTC. The chain employs TRBV29-1 and TRBJ2-7, with 8 bases that match TRBD1. V dropped 2 bases and J dropped 2; count of bases not matched to a gene: 2. The CDR3 consists of 13 residues. In germline, CDR1 is SQVTM, CDR2 ANQGSEA.

The chain couples TRBV5-1 to TRBJ2-3; D could derive from TRBD1 or TRBD2 (6 bases each). The V gene lost 0 bases and the J gene lost 4 bases, with 12 bases spanning the gap. Germline assignment: CDR1 SGHRS and CDR2 YFSETQ. The CDR3 consists of 15 residues. CDR3 nucleotides: TGCGCCAGCAGCTTGGAGGGGGGTTCCCCAGATACGCAGTATTTT. Its translation: CASSLEGGSPDTQYF. The whole variable domain, filled in from reference TRBV5-1 and TRBJ2-3, reads KAGVTQTPRYLIKTRGQQVTLSCSPISGHRSVSWYQQTPGQGLQFLFEYFSETQRNKGNFPGRFSGRQFSNSRSEMNVSTLELGDSALYLCASSLEGGSPDTQYFGPGTRLTVL.

The chain combines TRBV7-2 with TRBJ2-1, with TRBD1 as a possible D gene (6 bases). V gave up 1 base and J gave up 6 bases, with 13 bases separating them. The CDR3 covers 15 residues. Germline values: CDR1 SGHTA, CDR2 FQGNSA. The CDR3 nucleotides read TGTGCCAGCAGCTTAGTTGGGGGCCAGGGCAATGAGCAGTTCTTC. Protein product: CASSLVGGQGNEQFF.

This clonotype came up many times. The V and J genes are TRBV5-1 and TRBJ1-1; D is unclear. The germline CDR1 and CDR2 sequences are SGHRS and YFSETQ. Trimming took off 5 bases at V and 2 bases at J, with 10 bases between the two ends. The CDR3 has 13 residues. The CDR3 region has the DNA TGCGCCAGCAGGTTGACACTCAACACTGAAGCTTTCTTT. This codes for CASRLTLNTEAFF.

The chain carries TRBV12-3 or TRBV12-4 and TRBJ1-1, with D tentatively TRBD1 (5 bases). The CDR3 consists of 13 residues. V was cut by 6 bases and J by 6 bases, with 14 bases left in between. CDR3 residues: CASSRSGSAEAFF. CDR3 DNA sequence: TGTGCCAGCAGCAGGTCAGGGAGCGCTGAAGCTTTCTTT.

This clonotype was observed a few times. V usage is TRBV5-1 and J usage is TRBJ1-4; D unresolved. The germline V and J ends were trimmed by 4 bases and 0 bases, with 10 bases remaining between them. Germline V gene data show CDR1 as SGHRS and CDR2 as YFSETQ. The CDR3 is made up of 15 amino acids. The CDR3 reads CASSKPGATNEKLFF. CDR3 DNA: TGCGCCAGCAGCAAACCGGGCGCAACTAATGAAAAACTGTTTTTT. The full variable domain, with the rest looked up from reference TRBV5-1 and TRBJ1-4, is KAGVTQTPRYLIKTRGQQVTLSCSPISGHRSVSWYQQTPGQGLQFLFEYFSETQRNKGNFPGRFSGRQFSNSRSEMNVSTLELGDSALYLCASSKPGATNEKLFFGSGTQLSVL.

This clonotype was found a few times. The V call is TRBV7-9, the J call TRBJ2-2; D not certain. The CDR3 loop spans 13 amino acids. Germline CDR1 reads SEHNR; CDR2 reads FQNEAQ (reference sequence). Trimming pared 5 bases from V and 5 bases from J, leaving 9 bases between. CDR3 sequence (DNA): TGTGCCAGCAGCCCACCTGGGACCGGGGAGCTGTTTTTT. Protein product: CASSPPGTGELFF.

This chain links TRBV6-6 with TRBJ1-3; D is undetermined. The CDR3 runs to 16 residues. Germline-derived CDR1 and CDR2 are MNHNY and SVGAGI (reference sequence). V lost 6 bases and J 0 bases, leaving 15 bases between the germline ends. This CDR3 is CASSPRTSSSGNTIYF. CDR3 DNA: TGTGCCAGCAGCCCCAGGACTTCTAGCTCTGGAAACACCATATATTTT.

This clonotype was counted many times. The J gene is TRBJ2-1, the V gene TRBV12-3 or TRBV12-4; D possibly corresponds to TRBD2 (5 bases). V lost 6 bases and J 2 bases, leaving 11 bases between the germline ends. The CDR3 is 14 amino acids. The CDR3 nucleotides read TGTGCCAGCAGCGCCGGGGTCCCCTACAATGAGCAGTTCTTC. Translation: CASSAGVPYNEQFF.

This clonotype was recorded a few times. The chain links TRBV5-1 to TRBJ2-3, with D possibly being TRBD1 or TRBD2 (5 bases each). The CDR3 loop spans 14 amino acids. V was cut by 3 bases and J by 2 bases, with 10 bases left in between. Germline V gene lookup returns CDR1 SGHRS and CDR2 YFSETQ. The CDR3 loop reads CASSWDGVTDTQYF. DNA for the CDR3: TGCGCCAGCAGCTGGGACGGTGTCACAGATACGCAGTATTTT.

The chain couples TRBV11-3 to TRBJ2-1, with 7 bases fitting TRBD2. Germline CDR1 SGHNT, CDR2 YENEEA. The CDR3 is made up of 15 amino acids. The trim removed 3 bases at V and 10 bases at J, leaving 12 bases unmatched. The chain's CDR3 is CASSFGLDRANEQFF. The DNA of the CDR3 is TGTGCCAGCAGCTTCGGACTAGATCGGGCCAACGAGCAGTTCTTC.

The V call is TRBV29-1, the J call TRBJ2-7; 8 nucleotides line up with TRBD2. V dropped 1 base and J dropped 0; count of bases not matched to a gene: 5. Looked up from germline, CDR1 is SQVTM and CDR2 is ANQGSEA. The CDR3 spans 15 residues. This chain's CDR3 is CSVEVQAGASYEQYF. The CDR3 region has the DNA TGCAGCGTTGAAGTTCAAGCGGGGGCCTCCTACGAGCAGTACTTC.